The T cell receptor (beta chain) under discussion was sequenced for a study of CD8+CD57+ T cells in acquired aplastic anemia. Using genomic DNA as the template, TCR beta VDJ and CDR3 profiling was carried out. TCRdb re-called the reads through MiXCR, storing one row per CDR3 protein. The sample includes some 150,000 distinct CDR3 sequences, around 75% of them seen just once. By flow cytometry, patients selected for sequencing had shown an expansion of CD8+CD57+ cells. This clonotype turned up a few times. The CDR3 is 14 residues long. The V end was cut by 1 base, the J end by 6 bases, with 10 bases between. Germline CDR1 MGHDK, CDR2 SYGVNS.

The sample comprised sorted CD4+, CD8+, or CD8+CD57+ T cells (not recorded which) from PBMCs. The clonotype comes from a human donor with aplastic anemia. The chain employs TRBV25-1 and TRBJ1-5, with a tentative D call TRBD1 (6 bases). The CDR3 here is CASSESGAGQPQHF. CDR3 in DNA: TGTGCCAGCAGTGAATCGGGGGCGGGTCAGCCCCAGCATTTT.